The next 5 T cell receptor beta chains were all read from a single sample in a study of regulatory T cells in long-lasting Graves disease. Researchers made TCR beta libraries by using iRepertoire HTBI primers and running Arm-PCR on CDR3 regions. TCRdb reprocessed the multiplex PCR reads with MiXCR, giving one entry per CDR3 protein. The sample includes 400,000 to 500,000 distinct CDR3 sequences, 21% of them seen just once. The time point here: persistent/refractory GD, antithyroid drugs over 5 years with positive TRAb. Preparation of the TCR library used RNA extracted from PBMCs. The sample here was peripheral blood mononuclear cells (PBMCs), taken when the disease was refractory, from a patient treated with antithyroid drugs. These receptors were collected from a female donor with Graves disease.

Comment on this clonotype: This could be a read error, since a much larger clone is one nucleotide away. The CDR3 does not end in the conserved phenylalanine or tryptophan, so this is likely a read error. The chain couples TRBV6-2 or TRBV6-3 to TRBJ2-5; 12 nucleotides agree with TRBD2. J lost 4 bases, V lost 11 bases, and 8 bases had no gene match. The CDR3 has 14 residues. Per germline, CDR1 MNHEY and CDR2 SVGEGT. CDR3 residues: CASSVLAGGETQYL. In nucleotides, the CDR3 is TGTGCCTCTTCAGTACTAGCGGGAGGAGAGACCCAGTACCTC.

The table lists this clonotype with many counts. The CDR3 spells CASSRGQVSEAFF. The CDR3 DNA is TGTGCCAGCAGTCGGGGACAAGTTTCTGAAGCTTTCTTT. The V call is TRBV28, the J call TRBJ1-1, with a weak D call TRBD1 (6 bases). V was pared by 5 bases and J by 6 bases, with 13 bases between. The CDR3 extends over 13 amino acids. The germline gives CDR1 MDHEN, CDR2 SYDVKM.

Many counts were recorded for this clonotype. The gene calls are TRBV11-2 and TRBJ2-5, with TRBD1 matching over 7 bases. The CDR3 runs 15 residues. Looked up from germline, CDR1 is SGHAT and CDR2 is FQNNGV. Trimming at V came to 4 bases and at J to 1 base, leaving 6 bases not matched to a gene. CDR3: CASSSTGTVQETQYF. Written as DNA, the CDR3 is TGTGCCAGCAGCTCAACCGGGACAGTCCAAGAGACCCAGTACTTC.

This clonotype has only a few counts. J is TRBJ1-6 and V is TRBV3-1, with D uncertain. Germline V gene sequence: CDR1 LGHDT, CDR2 YNNKEL (reference sequence). This CDR3 is 13 amino acids long. With 1 base removed from V and 8 bases from J, the gap between germline ends came to 6 bases. CDR3 amino acids: CASSQGRDSPLHF. The DNA of the CDR3 is TGTGCCAGCAGCCAAGGGAGGGATTCACCCCTCCACTTT.

In regard to this clonotype: Lacking the conserved final phenylalanine or tryptophan, this CDR3 likely reflects a read error. V is TRBV4-1 and J is TRBJ2-5, with unresolved D. Trimming removed 5 bases at V and 1 base at J, with 8 bases between. Looked up from germline, CDR1 is MGHRA and CDR2 is YSYEKL. The CDR3 runs to 13 residues. DNA of the CDR3: TGCGCCAGCAGCTGGCAGGCCCAAGAGACCCAGTACCTC. This encodes CASSWQAQETQYL.